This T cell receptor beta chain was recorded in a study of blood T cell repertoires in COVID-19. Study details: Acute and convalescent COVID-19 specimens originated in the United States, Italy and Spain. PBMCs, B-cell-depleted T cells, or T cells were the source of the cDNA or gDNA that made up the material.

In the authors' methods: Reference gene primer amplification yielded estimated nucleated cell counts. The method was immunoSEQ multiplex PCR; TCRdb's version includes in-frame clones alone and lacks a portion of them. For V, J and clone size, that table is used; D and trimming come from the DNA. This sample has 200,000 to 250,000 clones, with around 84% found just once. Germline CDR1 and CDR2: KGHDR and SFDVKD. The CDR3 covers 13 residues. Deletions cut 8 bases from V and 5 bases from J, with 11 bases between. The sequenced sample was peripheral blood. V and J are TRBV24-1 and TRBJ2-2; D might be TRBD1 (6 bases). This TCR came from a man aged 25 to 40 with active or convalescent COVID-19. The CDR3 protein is CATTQGFTGELFF. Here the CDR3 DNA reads TGTGCCACCACCCAGGGGTTTACCGGGGAGCTGTTTTTT.